The clone carrying this T cell receptor (beta chain) appeared a few times. Its antigen remains unidentified. Time point described: newly diagnosed GD, antithyroid drugs for less than 3 months. Generation of the TCR library employed RNA extracted from PBMCs. Germline V gene data show CDR1 as MDHEN and CDR2 as SYDVKM. The CDR3 totals 13 residues. Trimming cost V 3 bases and J 15 bases; bases outside gene matches: 9. The data originate from a study of regulatory T cells in long-lasting Graves disease. HTBI primers from iRepertoire and Arm-PCR of CDR3 regions yielded the TCR beta libraries. TCRdb recomputed calls from the multiplex PCR reads with MiXCR, one row per CDR3 protein. Here the sample spans 400,000 to 500,000 distinct CDR3 sequences, 15% being singletons. General study points: Clonotypes that were public and shared totalled approximately 3,000 in persistent patients versus around 1,000 in new patients.

The sample also formed part of further work on T cells in Graves' hyperthyroidism and ophthalmopathy. That work contributes: First-round RT-PCR with HTBI primers amplified the TCR CDR3 region.

This receptor was taken from a woman between 35 and 50 years old with Graves disease. The input for sequencing was peripheral blood mononuclear cells (PBMCs), taken at new diagnosis, from a patient treated with antithyroid drugs. The rearrangement links TRBV28 to TRBJ2-1, with TRBD1 matching over 9 bases. The CDR3 DNA follows: TGTGCCAGCAGTTTCCCCGGGACAGGGTCCGTGTTCTTC. It codes for CASSFPGTGSVFF.